This T cell receptor (beta chain) was retrieved from a study of OX40 agonist ivuxolimab in advanced cancers. The data were produced by immunoSEQ multiplex PCR, yet TCRdb's version contains in-frame clones alone and is incomplete. This table holds fewer than 80,000 clones, 75% to 85% found once. The TCR comes from an adult with an advanced solid tumor such as melanoma, head and neck, liver or kidney cancer. This material consisted of CD4+ or CD8+ T cells sorted from blood, taken in a trial of the OX40 agonist ivuxolimab.

The CDR3 DNA is TGTGCCAGCAGCCTCCAGACAGGGGCCGGGGATACGCAGTATTTT. Encoded protein: CASSLQTGAGDTQYF. The chain joins TRBV7-7 to TRBJ2-3, with 8 bases aligning to TRBD1. V dropped 5 bases and J dropped 6; count of bases not matched to a gene: 10. The CDR3 is 15 amino acids. Per the germline V gene, CDR1 is SSHAT and CDR2 is FNYEAQ (reference sequence).